The T cell receptor (beta chain) described here comes from a study of T cells in tumors after PD-1 blockade (dated by TCRdb to the late 2010s). About the study as a whole: Prior checkpoint blockade, systemic immunosuppressant use, and recent radiotherapy or other anti-cancer therapy within 4 weeks were grounds for patient exclusion. Patients received pembrolizumab 200 mg every 3 weeks or cemiplimab 350 mg every 2 weeks. Ongoing daily vismodegib 150 mg was also given to a subset of patients during anti-PD-1 treatment. An average of 113,528 TCR templates (range about 24,000-280,000) and 35,000 or so unique clonotypes was obtained for peripheral blood samples. Using site-matched tumors from BCC or SCC patients sampled before and after anti-PD-1 therapy, the study carried out paired single-cell RNA and TCR sequencing. To compare blood and tumor clonotypes, bulk TCR sequencing was performed on nine to ten peripheral blood samples from roughly 5 patients. RECIST version 1.1 was used to evaluate clinical response.

The CDR3 measures 13 amino acids from cysteine to phenylalanine. The only DNA kept is the CDR3, 39 bases in frame from the first base. Via the germline V gene (reference sequence), CDR1 is MNHEY and CDR2 SMNVEV. Between the V and J ends, shortened by 7 bases and 3 bases respectively, the junction contains 12 bases. Deep TCRbeta sequencing was performed with the immunoSEQ platform. The authors processed their data as follows. Only productive rearrangements were exported from the immunoSEQ Analyzer for downstream analysis. T cell phenotypes were assigned to bulk TCRbeta clonotypes by matching the clonotypes to single-cell RNA+TCR-seq clones that had the same TCRbeta sequence. Clone enrichment in tumor was calculated as tumor frequency divided by PBMC frequency from bulk TCR sequencing. GLIPH was used to sort TCRs into specificity groups, which are clusters of distinct TCRs that likely recognize common antigens through shared CDR3 motifs. What TCRdb holds here is the immuneACCESS table cut down to in-frame rearrangements. Part of the clones is not present; checked against another copy, under half of the missing clones reflect an unresolved V gene, and the others are unexplained. The V and J calls and clone size are taken from that table; D and trimming were inferred from the DNA. For this sample there are around 51,000 clones; approximately 81% appear just once. The ten largest account for roughly 4% of the sample.

The time point label corresponds to: before anti-PD-1 therapy. Genomic DNA extracted from tumor biopsies or peripheral blood was used for bulk TCRbeta sequencing, with input ranging from roughly 550 ng to 6,500 ng. Every patient was a poor candidate for surgical resection and had histologically proven advanced or metastatic basal or squamous cell carcinoma. The basal cell carcinoma cohort was made up of about 10 patients, and bulk tumor TCR sequencing was performed for 8 of these patients. Concerning this clone itself: Its antigen specificity is not known. Base qualities were left out, and no much larger clone turns up one base away.

Points the paper makes about the study in general: The source of novel T cell clones was not identified, and lymphoid organs or rare unexpanded clones within the tumor or the tumor periphery could be included among the possible sources. Roughly two fifths of tumor TCR clonotypes were detected in blood, and some novel exhausted tumor clones were observed in pre-treatment blood, which was taken as suggesting peripheral recruitment.

The origin of this receptor is a human donor with basal cell carcinoma. The sample was PBMCs, taken before anti-PD-1 treatment. The rearrangement combines TRBV27 with TRBJ1-1; the D gene cannot be resolved reliably. The DNA is as follows: TGTGCCAGCAAAATTGCGAGGCACACTGAAGCTTTCTTT. It translates as CASKIARHTEAFF.